These 21 T cell receptor beta chains came from one sample sequenced in a study of blood T cell repertoires in COVID-19. Method: immunoSEQ multiplex PCR; TCRdb's copy keeps in-frame clones and lacks some. The table has about 330,000 clones, roughly 88% seen once. Specimen: peripheral blood. The receptors come from a woman between 50 and 59 years old with acute or convalescent COVID-19.

The genes are TRBV13 and TRBJ1-2; D might be TRBD1 (5 bases). The CDR3 loop spans 13 amino acids. CDR1 PRHDT and CDR2 FYEKMQ come from the germline V gene (reference sequence). Trimming removed 1 base from V and 2 bases from J, with 5 bases in between. The CDR3 DNA reads as TGTGCCAGCAGCTTAGACAGGAACTATGGCTACACCTTC. It specifies CASSLDRNYGYTF. Full variable domain (remainder filled in from reference TRBV13 and TRBJ1-2): AAGVIQSPRHLIKEKRETATLKCYPIPRHDTVYWYQQGPGQDPQFLISFYEKMQSDKGSIPDRFSAQQFSDYHSELNMSSLELGDSALYFCASSLDRNYGYTFGSGTRLTVV.

J is TRBJ2-3 and V is TRBV18, with unresolved D. The V gene's germline CDR1 is KGHSH and CDR2 LQKENI. V lost 3 bases, J lost 9 bases, and 7 bases lay in between. This CDR3 is 11 amino acids long. The CDR3 sequence is CASSPSGTQYF. The CDR3 region has the DNA TGTGCCAGCTCACCCAGTGGCACGCAGTATTTT.

This clone was seen just once. This chain connects TRBV18 to TRBJ2-5; 7 bases align to TRBD1. Trimming at V came to 3 bases and at J to 1 base, leaving 11 bases not matched to a gene. The V gene's germline CDR1 is KGHSH and CDR2 LQKENI. CDR3 length: 17 residues. In DNA, the CDR3 is TGTGCCAGCTCACCCAGAACCCAAGGGACAGCCCAAGAGACCCAGTACTTC. It specifies CASSPRTQGTAQETQYF.

The genes are TRBV19 and TRBJ1-5, with D perhaps TRBD1 (6 bases). CDR1 is LNHDA and CDR2 is SQIVND in the germline V gene (reference sequence). This CDR3 comprises 11 residues. Trimming stripped 4 bases from V and 9 bases from J, with 7 bases between. The CDR3 reads CASSTRGPQHF. CDR3 in DNA: TGTGCCAGTAGTACCAGGGGGCCCCAGCATTTT.

This chain links TRBV11-2 with TRBJ2-5; D is unclear. V was clipped by 1 base and J by 2 bases, with 5 bases between them. CDR1 and CDR2 from the germline V gene are SGHAT and FQNNGV. The CDR3 length is 13 residues. The CDR3 region is CASSLVLQETQYF. The CDR3 region has the DNA TGTGCCAGCAGCTTAGTTCTACAAGAGACCCAGTACTTC. Variable domain in full (rest from reference TRBV11-2 and TRBJ2-5): EAGVAQSPRYKIIEKRQSVAFWCNPISGHATLYWYQQILGQGPKLLIQFQNNGVVDDSQLPKDRFSAERLKGVDSTLKIQPAKLEDSAVYLCASSLVLQETQYFGPGTRLLVL.

The V call is TRBV5-1, the J call TRBJ1-1; D perhaps matches TRBD1 (5 bases). The V end was cut by 0 bases, the J end by 6 bases, with 9 bases between. The length of the CDR3 is 13 residues. Germline V gene data show CDR1 as SGHRS and CDR2 as YFSETQ. CDR3 in amino acids: CASSLVTGPEAFF. The CDR3, as DNA: TGCGCCAGCAGCTTGGTTACAGGCCCTGAAGCTTTCTTT.

The rearrangement uses TRBV9 and TRBJ2-1, with TRBD2 identical over 8 bases. Germline loops: CDR1 SGDLS, CDR2 YYNGEE. J gave up 8 bases and V 0 bases, and 4 bases lay outside the gene matches. The CDR3 is 14 amino acids. The CDR3 reads CASSVEGLADEQFF. CDR3 coding DNA: TGTGCCAGCAGCGTAGAAGGACTAGCAGATGAGCAGTTCTTC. Full variable domain (missing parts from reference TRBV9 and TRBJ2-1): DSGVTQTPKHLITATGQRVTLRCSPRSGDLSVYWYQQSLDQGLQFLIQYYNGEERAKGNILERFSAQQFPDLHSELNLSSLELGDSALYFCASSVEGLADEQFFGPGTRLTVL.

V gene TRBV4-2 combines with J gene TRBJ2-2; D may be TRBD1 (6 bases). Germline assignment: CDR1 LGHNA and CDR2 YNFKEQ. This CDR3 contains 14 residues. V was pared by 4 bases and J by 6 bases, with 12 bases between. CDR3 in DNA: TGTGCCAGCAGCCGGACAGACGGGGCCGGGGAGCTGTTTTTT. Its translation: CASSRTDGAGELFF.

This rearrangement joins TRBV7-9 to TRBJ1-1; D gene unclear. The germline V gene encodes CDR1 SEHNR and CDR2 FQNEAQ (reference sequence). Trimming cost V 3 bases and J 0 bases, with 5 bases left between them. The CDR3 extends over 13 amino acids. CDR3 DNA: TGTGCCAGCAGCTTTACACTGAACACTGAAGCTTTCTTT. Its protein is CASSFTLNTEAFF. The variable domain in full, completed from reference TRBV7-9 and TRBJ1-1, reads DTGVSQNPRHKITKRGQNVTFRCDPISEHNRLYWYRQTLGQGPEFLTYFQNEAQLEKSRLLSDRFSAERPKGSFSTLEIQRTEQGDSAMYLCASSFTLNTEAFFGQGTRLTVV.

The chain joins TRBV28 to TRBJ1-6; no reliable D call. Germline V lookup: CDR1 MDHEN, CDR2 SYDVKM. Trimming left V 3 bases short and J 0 bases short, with 9 bases between. The CDR3 runs to 16 residues. The CDR3: CASSFNQRSYNSPLHF. Here the CDR3 DNA reads TGTGCCAGCAGTTTTAATCAGCGCTCCTATAATTCACCCCTCCACTTT.

CDR3 DNA sequence: TGTGCCAGCAGCTTGGACGCGGGGCGGGAAGCTTTCTTT. Translating gives CASSLDAGREAFF. The gene calls are TRBV7-9 and TRBJ1-1; D might be TRBD1 (5 bases). The CDR3 sequence is 13 residues long. Germline CDR1 SEHNR, CDR2 FQNEAQ (reference sequence). V shed 3 bases and J shed 8 bases, with 13 bases lying between them.

The chain recombines TRBV5-6 with TRBJ2-1; 9 nucleotides align to TRBD2. CDR1 and CDR2 (germline): SGHDT, YYEEEE. Unmatched junction bases numbered 6, after V lost 2 bases and J lost 0 bases. The CDR3 runs 17 residues. The CDR3 sequence is CASSFRLAASSYNEQFF. CDR3 nucleotides: TGTGCCAGCAGCTTCCGACTAGCGGCGAGCTCCTACAATGAGCAGTTCTTC. The full variable domain, its missing parts supplied by reference TRBV5-6 and TRBJ2-1, is DAGVTQSPTHLIKTRGQQVTLRCSPKSGHDTVSWYQQALGQGPQFIFQYYEEEERQRGNFPDRFSGHQFPNYSSELNVNALLLGDSALYLCASSFRLAASSYNEQFFGPGTRLTVL.

This rearrangement joins TRBV4-1 to TRBJ2-7; 10 bases are shared with TRBD2. The V gene's germline CDR1 is MGHRA and CDR2 YSYEKL. The length of the CDR3 is 15 residues. The junction had 5 bases not matched to a gene; V was cut back by 5 bases and J by 1 base. The CDR3 DNA is TGCGCCAGCAGCTTCGGGACTAGCGTTTCCTACGAGCAGTACTTC. It codes for CASSFGTSVSYEQYF.

V and J are TRBV18 and TRBJ1-1; D gene ambiguous. The germline CDR1 and CDR2 sequences are KGHSH and LQKENI. The CDR3 covers 13 residues. V lost 3 bases and J 3 bases, leaving 8 bases between the germline ends. The CDR3 DNA is TGTGCCAGCTCACCTACAGTAGACACTGAAGCTTTCTTT. Translated: CASSPTVDTEAFF.

The chain is built from TRBV28 and TRBJ2-1, with 10 bases identical to TRBD2. The CDR3 spans 17 residues. CDR1 and CDR2 (germline): MDHEN, SYDVKM. V was clipped by 0 bases and J by 4 bases; unmatched bases: 6. The CDR3 here is CASSLWELAGPYNEQFF. For the CDR3, the DNA is TGTGCCAGCAGTTTATGGGAACTAGCGGGGCCTTACAATGAGCAGTTCTTC.

J is TRBJ2-2 and V is TRBV3-1 (or the pseudogene TRBV3-2); D gene uncertain. This CDR3 spans 13 amino acids. The germline CDR1 and CDR2 sequences are LGHDT and YNNKEL (reference sequence). Between the trimmed V and J ends, which lost 2 bases and 8 bases, there was a span of 9 bases. The CDR3 here is CASSQSLWGELFF. The DNA for the CDR3 is TGTGCCAGCAGCCAAAGCCTCTGGGGGGAGCTGTTTTTT.

The chain recombines TRBV5-4 with TRBJ2-3; 7 nucleotides agree with TRBD2. CDR1 is SGHNT, CDR2 YYREEE, per germline (reference sequence). The CDR3 is made up of 15 amino acids. Losses at the gene ends were 0 bases for V and 5 bases for J; bases not matched to a gene: 6. The CDR3 here is CASSLVRRERDTQYF. The CDR3 DNA sequence: TGTGCCAGCAGCTTGGTCCGGCGGGAGAGAGATACGCAGTATTTT.

The CDR3 here is CASSQGTGPRPYYGYTF. CDR3 DNA sequence: TGTGCCAGCAGCCAGGGTACAGGGCCCCGGCCGTACTATGGCTACACCTTC. The rearrangement joins TRBV14 to TRBJ1-2; maybe TRBD1 (6 bases). The CDR3 extends over 17 amino acids. V was pared by 3 bases and J by 3 bases, with 20 bases between. Germline V gene data show CDR1 as SGHDN and CDR2 as FVKESK.

The rearrangement uses TRBV5-4 and TRBJ2-3; TRBD1 aligns across 8 bases. The CDR3 is 16 amino acids. CDR1 SGHNT and CDR2 YYREEE come from the germline V gene (reference sequence). The J segment lost 0 bases and the V segment lost 3 bases, leaving 6 bases of the junction unmatched. In nucleotides, the CDR3 is TGTGCCAGCAGCTACGGGACAGGTGCTAGCACAGATACGCAGTATTTT. Translating it yields CASSYGTGASTDTQYF. The full variable domain, completed using reference TRBV5-4 and TRBJ2-3, is ETGVTQSPTHLIKTRGQQVTLRCSSQSGHNTVSWYQQALGQGPQFIFQYYREEENGRGNFPPRFSGLQFPNYSSELNVNALELDDSALYLCASSYGTGASTDTQYFGPGTRLTVL.

Note on this clone: This CDR3 is also generated by other DNA sequences in the sample. DNA of the CDR3: TGTGCCAGCTCACCCGGCGGGAGCTACGAGCAGTACTTC. Translating gives CASSPGGSYEQYF. V and J are TRBV18 and TRBJ2-7; TRBD2 aligns across 7 bases. The V and J ends lost 3 bases and 3 bases, in that order; junction bases with no gene match: 2. Germline values: CDR1 KGHSH, CDR2 LQKENI. The CDR3 sequence is 13 residues long.

The rearrangement uses TRBV7-3 and TRBJ2-3; 7 bases agree with TRBD2. This CDR3 comprises 17 residues. Germline CDR1 and CDR2: SGHTA and FQGTGA. V dropped 5 bases and J dropped 4; count of bases not matched to a gene: 15. DNA for the CDR3: TGTGCCAGCAGCCCAACCGGCGGGGGAGGGTTCCCAGATACGCAGTATTTT. This codes for CASSPTGGGGFPDTQYF.